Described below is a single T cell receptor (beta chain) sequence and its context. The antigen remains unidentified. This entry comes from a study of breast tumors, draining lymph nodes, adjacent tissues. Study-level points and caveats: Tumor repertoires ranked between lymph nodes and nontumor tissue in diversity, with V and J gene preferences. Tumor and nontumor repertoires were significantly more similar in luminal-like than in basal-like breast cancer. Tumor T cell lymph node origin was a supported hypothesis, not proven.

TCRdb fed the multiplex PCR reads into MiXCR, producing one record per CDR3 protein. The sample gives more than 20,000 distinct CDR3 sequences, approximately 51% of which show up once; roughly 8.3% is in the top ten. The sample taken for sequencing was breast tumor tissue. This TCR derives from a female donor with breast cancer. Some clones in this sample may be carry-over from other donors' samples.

The CDR3 sequence is CASSQAAGEQYF. Here the CDR3 DNA reads TGTGCCAGCAGCCAAGCGGCGGGCGAGCAGTACTTC. V gene TRBV3-1 combines with J gene TRBJ2-7, with a tentative D call TRBD2 (5 bases). The CDR3 is 12 amino acids. The germline gives CDR1 LGHDT, CDR2 YNNKEL (reference sequence). V was shortened by 1 base and J by 6 bases, with 7 bases between the two germline ends.